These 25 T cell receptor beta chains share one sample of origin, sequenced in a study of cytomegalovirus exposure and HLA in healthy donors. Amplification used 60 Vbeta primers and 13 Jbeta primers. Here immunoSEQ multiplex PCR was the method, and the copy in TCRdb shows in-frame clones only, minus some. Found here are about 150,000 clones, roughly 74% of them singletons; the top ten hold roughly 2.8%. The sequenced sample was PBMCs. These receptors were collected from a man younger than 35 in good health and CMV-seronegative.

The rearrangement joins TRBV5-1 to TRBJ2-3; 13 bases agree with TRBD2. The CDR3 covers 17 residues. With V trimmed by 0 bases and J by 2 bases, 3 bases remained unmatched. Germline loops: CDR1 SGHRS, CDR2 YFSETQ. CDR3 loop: CASSLGGLAGYTDTQYF. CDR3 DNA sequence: TGCGCCAGCAGCTTGGGGGGACTAGCGGGGTACACAGATACGCAGTATTTT.

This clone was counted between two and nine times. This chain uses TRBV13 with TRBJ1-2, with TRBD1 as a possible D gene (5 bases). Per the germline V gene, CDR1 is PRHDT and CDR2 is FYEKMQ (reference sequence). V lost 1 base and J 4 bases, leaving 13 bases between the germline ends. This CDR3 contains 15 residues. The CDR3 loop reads CASSLVRGEAYGYTF. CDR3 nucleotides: TGTGCCAGCAGCTTAGTTCGGGGGGAGGCCTATGGCTACACCTTC.

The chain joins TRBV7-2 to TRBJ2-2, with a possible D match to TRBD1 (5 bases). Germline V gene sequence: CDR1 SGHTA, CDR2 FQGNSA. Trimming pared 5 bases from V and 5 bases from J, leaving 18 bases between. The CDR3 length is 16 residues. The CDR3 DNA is TGTGCCAGCAGCCTTAGAAGCCAGGGCGGAACCGGGGAGCTGTTTTTT. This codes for CASSLRSQGGTGELFF.

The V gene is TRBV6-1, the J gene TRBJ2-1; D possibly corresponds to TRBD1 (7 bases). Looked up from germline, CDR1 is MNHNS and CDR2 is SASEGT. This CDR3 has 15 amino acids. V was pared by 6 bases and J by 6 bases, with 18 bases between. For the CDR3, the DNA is TGTGCCAGCAGCCTGACAGGGAGGTTGGGCAATGAGCAGTTCTTC. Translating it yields CASSLTGRLGNEQFF.

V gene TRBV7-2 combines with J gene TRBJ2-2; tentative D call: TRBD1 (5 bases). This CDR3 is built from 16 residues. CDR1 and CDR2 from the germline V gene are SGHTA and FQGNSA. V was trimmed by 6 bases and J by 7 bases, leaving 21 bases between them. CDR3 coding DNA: TGTGCCAGCAGTTCTACCCCGCAGGGATATCACGGGGAGCTGTTTTTT. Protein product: CASSSTPQGYHGELFF. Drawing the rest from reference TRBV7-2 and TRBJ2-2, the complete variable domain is GAGVSQSPSNKVTEKGKDVELRCDPISGHTALYWYRQSLGQGLEFLIYFQGNSAPDKSGLPSDRFSAERTGGSVSTLTIQRTQQEDSAVYLCASSSTPQGYHGELFFGEGSRLTVL.

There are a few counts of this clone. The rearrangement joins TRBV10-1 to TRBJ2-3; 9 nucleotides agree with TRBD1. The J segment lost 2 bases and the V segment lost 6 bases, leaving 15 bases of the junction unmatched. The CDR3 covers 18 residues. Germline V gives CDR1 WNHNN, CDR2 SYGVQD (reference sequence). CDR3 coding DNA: TGCGCCAGCAGCGACGACAGGGGGATTAAGACGAACACAGATACGCAGTATTTT. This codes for CASSDDRGIKTNTDTQYF.

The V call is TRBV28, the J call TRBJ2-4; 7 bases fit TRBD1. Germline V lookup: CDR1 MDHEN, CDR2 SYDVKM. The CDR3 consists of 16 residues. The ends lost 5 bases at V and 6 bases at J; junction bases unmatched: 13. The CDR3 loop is CASSTGREQGRNIQYF. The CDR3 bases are TGTGCCAGCAGTACCGGACGGGAACAGGGGCGAAACATTCAGTACTTC.

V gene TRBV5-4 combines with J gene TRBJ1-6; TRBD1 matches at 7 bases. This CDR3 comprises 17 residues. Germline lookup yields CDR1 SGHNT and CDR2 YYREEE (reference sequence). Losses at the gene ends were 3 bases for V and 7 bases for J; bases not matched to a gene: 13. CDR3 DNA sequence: TGTGCCAGCAGCTCACCCATAGGACAGGAACAGAATTCACCCCTCCACTTT. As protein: CASSSPIGQEQNSPLHF.

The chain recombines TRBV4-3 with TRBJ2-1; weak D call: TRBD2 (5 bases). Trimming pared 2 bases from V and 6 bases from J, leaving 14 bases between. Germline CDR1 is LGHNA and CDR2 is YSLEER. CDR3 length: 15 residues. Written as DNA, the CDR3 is TGCGCCAGCAGCCAAAGCCAATATGCGGGCAATGAGCAGTTCTTC. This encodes CASSQSQYAGNEQFF.

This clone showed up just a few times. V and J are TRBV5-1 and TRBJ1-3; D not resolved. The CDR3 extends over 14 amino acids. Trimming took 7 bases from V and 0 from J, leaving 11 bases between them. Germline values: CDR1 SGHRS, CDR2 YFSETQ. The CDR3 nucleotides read TGCGCCAGCGGGCCGTCCCCCTCTGGAAACACCATATATTTT. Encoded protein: CASGPSPSGNTIYF.

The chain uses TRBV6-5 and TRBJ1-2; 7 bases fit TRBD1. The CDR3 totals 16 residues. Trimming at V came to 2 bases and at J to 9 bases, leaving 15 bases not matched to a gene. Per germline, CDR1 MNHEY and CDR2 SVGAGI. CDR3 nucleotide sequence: TGTGCCAGCAGTTACAAGACTTGGACAGGCTTGGATCGCTACACCTTC. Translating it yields CASSYKTWTGLDRYTF.

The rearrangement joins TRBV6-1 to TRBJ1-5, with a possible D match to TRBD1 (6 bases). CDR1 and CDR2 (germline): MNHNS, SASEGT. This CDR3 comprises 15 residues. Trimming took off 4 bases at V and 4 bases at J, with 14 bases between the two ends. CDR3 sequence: CASSAGGAINQPQHF. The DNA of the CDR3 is TGTGCCAGCAGTGCGGGGGGGGCCATAAATCAGCCCCAGCATTTT.

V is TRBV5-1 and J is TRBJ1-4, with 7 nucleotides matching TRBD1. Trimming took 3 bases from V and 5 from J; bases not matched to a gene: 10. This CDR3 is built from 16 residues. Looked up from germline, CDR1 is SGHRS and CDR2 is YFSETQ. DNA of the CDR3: TGCGCCAGCAGCTCCCAGACAGGGTTGACGAATGAAAAACTGTTTTTT. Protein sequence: CASSSQTGLTNEKLFF.

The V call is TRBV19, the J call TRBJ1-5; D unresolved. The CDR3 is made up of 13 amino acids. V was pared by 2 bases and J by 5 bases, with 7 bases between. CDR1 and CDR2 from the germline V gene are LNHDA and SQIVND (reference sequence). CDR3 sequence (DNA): TGTGCCAGTAGTATAAGGAGCGATCAGCCCCAGCATTTT. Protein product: CASSIRSDQPQHF. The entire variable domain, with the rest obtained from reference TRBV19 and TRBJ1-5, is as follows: DGGITQSPKYLFRKEGQNVTLSCEQNLNHDAMYWYRQDPGQGLRLIYYSQIVNDFQKGDIAEGYSVSREKKESFPLTVTSAQKNPTAFYLCASSIRSDQPQHFGDGTRLSIL.

The CDR3 region is CASSQDWAGAGNTIYF. The CDR3 DNA reads TGCGCCAGCAGCCAAGATTGGGCGGGAGCTGGAAACACCATATATTTT. The chain uses TRBV4-1 and TRBJ1-3; D is ambiguous. The ends were cut back, 0 bases at V and 2 bases at J, with 11 bases in the middle. The CDR3 runs to 16 residues. Germline values: CDR1 MGHRA, CDR2 YSYEKL.

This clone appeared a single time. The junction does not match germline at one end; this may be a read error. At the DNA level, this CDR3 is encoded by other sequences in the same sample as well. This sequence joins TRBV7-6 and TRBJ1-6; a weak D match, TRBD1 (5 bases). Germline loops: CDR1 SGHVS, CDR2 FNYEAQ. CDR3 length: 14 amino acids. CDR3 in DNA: TGCGCCAGCAGCTTCTCAGGGCCCAATTCACCCCTCCACTTT. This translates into CASSFSGPNSPLHF.

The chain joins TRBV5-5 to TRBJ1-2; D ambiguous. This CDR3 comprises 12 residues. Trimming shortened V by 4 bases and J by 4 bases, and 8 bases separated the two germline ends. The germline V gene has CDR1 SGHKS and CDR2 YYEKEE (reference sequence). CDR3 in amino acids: CASSAGLYGYTF. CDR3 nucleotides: TGTGCCAGCAGCGCGGGCCTCTATGGCTACACCTTC.

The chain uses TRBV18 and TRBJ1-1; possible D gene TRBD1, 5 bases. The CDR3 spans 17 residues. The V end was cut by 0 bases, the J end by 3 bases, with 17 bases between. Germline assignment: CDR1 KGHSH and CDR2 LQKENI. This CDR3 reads CASSPPWASPGDTEAFF. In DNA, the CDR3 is TGTGCCAGCTCACCACCGTGGGCATCCCCGGGGGACACTGAAGCTTTCTTT.

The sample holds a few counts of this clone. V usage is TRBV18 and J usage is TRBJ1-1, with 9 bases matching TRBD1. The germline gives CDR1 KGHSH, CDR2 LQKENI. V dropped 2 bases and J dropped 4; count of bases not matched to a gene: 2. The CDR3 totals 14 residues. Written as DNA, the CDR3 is TGTGCCAGCTCACCAACAGGGGGCATCACTGAAGCTTTCTTT. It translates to CASSPTGGITEAFF.

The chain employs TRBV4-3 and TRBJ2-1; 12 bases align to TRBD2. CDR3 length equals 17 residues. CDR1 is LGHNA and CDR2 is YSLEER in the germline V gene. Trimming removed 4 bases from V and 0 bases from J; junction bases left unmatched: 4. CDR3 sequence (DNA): TGCGCCAGCAGCCCTCGGACTAGCGGGGTCTCCTACAATGAGCAGTTCTTC. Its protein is CASSPRTSGVSYNEQFF.

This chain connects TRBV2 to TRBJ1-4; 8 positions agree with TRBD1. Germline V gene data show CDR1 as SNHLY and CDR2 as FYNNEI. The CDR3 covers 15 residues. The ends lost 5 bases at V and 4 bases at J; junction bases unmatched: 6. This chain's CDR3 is CASSTYRGINEKLFF. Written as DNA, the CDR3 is TGTGCCAGCAGTACCTACAGGGGGATTAATGAAAAACTGTTTTTT.

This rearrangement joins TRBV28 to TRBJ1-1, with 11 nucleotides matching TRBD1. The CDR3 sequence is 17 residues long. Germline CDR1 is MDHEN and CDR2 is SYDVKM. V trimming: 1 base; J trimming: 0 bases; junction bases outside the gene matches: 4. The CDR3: CASSLLGTGGLNTEAFF. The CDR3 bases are TGTGCCAGCAGTTTATTAGGGACAGGGGGGCTGAACACTGAAGCTTTCTTT.

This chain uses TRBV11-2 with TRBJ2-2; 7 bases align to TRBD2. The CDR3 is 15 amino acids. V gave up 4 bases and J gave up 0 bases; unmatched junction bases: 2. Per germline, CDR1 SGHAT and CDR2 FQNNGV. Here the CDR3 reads CASSSAGPNTGELFF. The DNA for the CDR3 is TGTGCCAGCAGCTCAGCGGGGCCGAACACCGGGGAGCTGTTTTTT.

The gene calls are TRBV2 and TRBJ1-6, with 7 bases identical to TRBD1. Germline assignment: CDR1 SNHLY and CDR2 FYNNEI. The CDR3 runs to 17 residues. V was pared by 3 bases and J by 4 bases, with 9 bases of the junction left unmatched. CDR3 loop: CASSDQRQGPYNSPLHF. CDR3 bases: TGTGCCAGCAGTGATCAGAGACAGGGACCTTATAATTCACCCCTCCACTTT.

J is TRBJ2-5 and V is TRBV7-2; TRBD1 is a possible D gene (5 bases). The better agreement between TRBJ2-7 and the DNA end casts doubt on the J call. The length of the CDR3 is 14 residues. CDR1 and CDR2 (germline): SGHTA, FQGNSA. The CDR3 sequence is CASSFRTNAYEQYF. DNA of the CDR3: TGTGCCAGCAGCTTCCGGACAAATGCCTACGAGCAGTACTTC.